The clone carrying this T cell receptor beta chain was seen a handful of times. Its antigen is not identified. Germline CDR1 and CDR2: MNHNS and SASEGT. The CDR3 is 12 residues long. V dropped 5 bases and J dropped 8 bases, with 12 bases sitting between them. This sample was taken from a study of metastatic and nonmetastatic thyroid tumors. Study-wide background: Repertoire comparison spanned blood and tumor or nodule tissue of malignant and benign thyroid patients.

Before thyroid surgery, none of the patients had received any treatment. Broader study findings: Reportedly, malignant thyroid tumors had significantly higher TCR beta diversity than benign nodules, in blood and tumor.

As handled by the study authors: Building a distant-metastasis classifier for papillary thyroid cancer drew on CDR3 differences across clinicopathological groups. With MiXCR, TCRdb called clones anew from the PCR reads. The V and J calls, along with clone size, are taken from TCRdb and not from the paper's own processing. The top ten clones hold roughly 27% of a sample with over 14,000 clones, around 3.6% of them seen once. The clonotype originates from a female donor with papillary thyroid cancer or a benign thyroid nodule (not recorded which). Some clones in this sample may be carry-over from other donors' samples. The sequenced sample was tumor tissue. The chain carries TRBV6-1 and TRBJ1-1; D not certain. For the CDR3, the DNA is TGTGCCAGCAGTCCCGACCGGCGGGAAGCTTTCTTT. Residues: CASSPDRREAFF.